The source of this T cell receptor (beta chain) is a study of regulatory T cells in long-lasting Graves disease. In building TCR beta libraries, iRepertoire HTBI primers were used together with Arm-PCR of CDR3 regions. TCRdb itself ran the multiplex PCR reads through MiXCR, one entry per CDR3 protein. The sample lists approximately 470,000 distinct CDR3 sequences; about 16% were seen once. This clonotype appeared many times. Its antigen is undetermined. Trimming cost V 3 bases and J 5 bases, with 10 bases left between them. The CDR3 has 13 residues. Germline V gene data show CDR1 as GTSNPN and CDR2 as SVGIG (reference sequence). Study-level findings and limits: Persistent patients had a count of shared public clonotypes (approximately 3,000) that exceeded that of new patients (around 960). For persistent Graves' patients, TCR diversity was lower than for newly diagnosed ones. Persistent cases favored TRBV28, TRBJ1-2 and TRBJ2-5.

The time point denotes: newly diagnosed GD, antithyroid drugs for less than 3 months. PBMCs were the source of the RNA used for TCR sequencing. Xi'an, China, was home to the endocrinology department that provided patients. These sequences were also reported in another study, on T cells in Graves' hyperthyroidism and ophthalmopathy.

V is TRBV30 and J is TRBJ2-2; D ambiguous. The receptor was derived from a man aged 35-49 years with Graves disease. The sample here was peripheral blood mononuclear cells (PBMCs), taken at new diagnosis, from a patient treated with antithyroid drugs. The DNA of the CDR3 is TGTGCCTGGAGATATAGACGGACCGGGGAGCTGTTTTTT. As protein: CAWRYRRTGELFF.